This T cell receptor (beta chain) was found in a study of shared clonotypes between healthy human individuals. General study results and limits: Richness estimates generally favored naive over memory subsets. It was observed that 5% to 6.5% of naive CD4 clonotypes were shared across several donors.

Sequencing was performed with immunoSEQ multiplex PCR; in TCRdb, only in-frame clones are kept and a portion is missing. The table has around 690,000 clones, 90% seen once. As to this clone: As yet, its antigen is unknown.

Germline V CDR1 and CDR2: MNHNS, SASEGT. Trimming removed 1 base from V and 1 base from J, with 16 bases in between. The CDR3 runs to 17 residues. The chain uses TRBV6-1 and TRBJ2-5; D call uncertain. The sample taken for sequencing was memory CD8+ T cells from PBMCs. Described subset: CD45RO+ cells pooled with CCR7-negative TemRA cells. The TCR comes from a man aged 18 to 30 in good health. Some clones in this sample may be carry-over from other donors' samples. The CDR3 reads CASSEDPSTIPQETQYF. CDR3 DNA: TGTGCCAGCAGTGAAGACCCCTCTACGATTCCCCAAGAGACCCAGTACTTC.